The clone carrying this T cell receptor beta chain has only a few counts. The antigen remains undetermined. Using immunoSEQ multiplex PCR, the repertoire was profiled, and TCRdb retains in-frame clones only, with some absent. The data contain about 54,000 clones, less than 95% of them singletons. The record originates from a study of graft-versus-host responses after intestinal transplantation. Whole-study context: All recipients got anti-thymocyte globulin induction, then tacrolimus and steroids for around three years. Overall study results and limits: Clonal ratios of graft-versus-host to host-versus-graft in allografts were high for patients exhibiting graft-donor T cell macrochimerism. Analysis identified GvH clones in recipient marrow, with some appearing first in ileum or blood.

The CDR3 extends over 11 amino acids. Per the germline V gene, CDR1 is MGHRA and CDR2 is YSYEKL. The V and J ends lost 1 base and 8 bases respectively, with 5 bases between them. The chain links TRBV4-1 to TRBJ1-2; unclear D gene. This TCR was recovered from a human patient who received an intestinal transplant, so some T cells may come from the graft donor. The input for sequencing was PBMCs, taken roughly 660 days after intestinal transplant. CDR3: CASSQGRGYTF. The CDR3, as DNA: TGCGCCAGCAGCCAAGGGAGAGGCTACACCTTC.